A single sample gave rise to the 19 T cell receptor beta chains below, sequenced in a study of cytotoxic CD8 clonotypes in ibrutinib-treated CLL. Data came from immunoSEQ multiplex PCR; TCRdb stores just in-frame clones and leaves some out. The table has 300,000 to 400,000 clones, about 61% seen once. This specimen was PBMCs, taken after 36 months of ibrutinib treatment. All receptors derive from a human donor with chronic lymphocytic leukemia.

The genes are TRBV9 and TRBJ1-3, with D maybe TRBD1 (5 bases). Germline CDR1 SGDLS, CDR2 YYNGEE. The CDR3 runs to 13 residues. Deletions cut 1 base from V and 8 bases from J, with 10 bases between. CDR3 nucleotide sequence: TGTGCCAGCAGCGTAAGCAGGGAGGACACCATATATTTT. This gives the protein CASSVSREDTIYF.

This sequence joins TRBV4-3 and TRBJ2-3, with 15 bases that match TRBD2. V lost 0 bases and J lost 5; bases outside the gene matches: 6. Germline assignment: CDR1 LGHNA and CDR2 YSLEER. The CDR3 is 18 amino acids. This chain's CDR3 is CASSQDPGLAGGVDTQYF. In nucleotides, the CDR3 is TGCGCCAGCAGCCAAGATCCAGGACTAGCGGGAGGGGTAGATACGCAGTATTTT.

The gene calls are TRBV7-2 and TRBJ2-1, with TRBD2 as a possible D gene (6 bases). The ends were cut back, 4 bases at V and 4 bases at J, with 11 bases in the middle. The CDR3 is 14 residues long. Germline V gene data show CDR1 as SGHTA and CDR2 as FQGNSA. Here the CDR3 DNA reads TGTGCCAGCAGCTCGAGGACTATTTACAATGAGCAGTTCTTC. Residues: CASSSRTIYNEQFF.

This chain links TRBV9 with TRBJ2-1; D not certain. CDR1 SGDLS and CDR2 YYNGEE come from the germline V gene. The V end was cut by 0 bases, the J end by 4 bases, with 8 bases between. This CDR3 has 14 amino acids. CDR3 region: CASSVGAGYNEQFF. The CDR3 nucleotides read TGTGCCAGCAGCGTAGGGGCAGGTTACAATGAGCAGTTCTTC.

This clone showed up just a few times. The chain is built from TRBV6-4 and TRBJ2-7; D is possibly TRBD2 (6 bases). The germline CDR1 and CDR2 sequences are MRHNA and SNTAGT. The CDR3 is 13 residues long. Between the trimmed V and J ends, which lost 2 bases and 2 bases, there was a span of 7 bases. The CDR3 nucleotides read TGTGCCAGCAGTGACAGGAGGGCCTACGAGCAGTACTTC. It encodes CASSDRRAYEQYF.

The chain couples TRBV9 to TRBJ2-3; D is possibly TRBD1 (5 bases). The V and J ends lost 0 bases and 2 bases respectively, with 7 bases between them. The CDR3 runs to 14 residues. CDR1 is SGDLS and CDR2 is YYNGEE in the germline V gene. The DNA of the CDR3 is TGTGCCAGCAGCGTAGAACAGGTCACAGATACGCAGTATTTT. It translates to CASSVEQVTDTQYF.

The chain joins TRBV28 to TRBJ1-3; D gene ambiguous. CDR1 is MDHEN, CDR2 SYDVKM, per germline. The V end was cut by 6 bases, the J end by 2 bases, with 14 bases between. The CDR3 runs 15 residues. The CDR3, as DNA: TGTGCCAGCAGCTCCGGGAGGTTACCTGGAAACACCATATATTTT. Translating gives CASSSGRLPGNTIYF. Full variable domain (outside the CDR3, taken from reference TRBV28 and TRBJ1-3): DVKVTQSSRYLVKRTGEKVFLECVQDMDHENMFWYRQDPGLGLRLIYFSYDVKMKEKGDIPEGYSVSREKKERFSLILESASTNQTSMYLCASSSGRLPGNTIYFGEGSWLTVV.

Here the CDR3 reads CASSQGPAGKYNEQFF. Here the CDR3 DNA reads TGCGCCAGCAGCCAAGGACCCGCCGGGAAATACAATGAGCAGTTCTTC. This rearrangement joins TRBV4-1 to TRBJ2-1; tentatively, D is TRBD2 (5 bases). V was pared by 1 base and J by 4 bases, with 14 bases between. CDR1 is MGHRA and CDR2 is YSYEKL in the germline V gene. The CDR3 is 16 residues long.

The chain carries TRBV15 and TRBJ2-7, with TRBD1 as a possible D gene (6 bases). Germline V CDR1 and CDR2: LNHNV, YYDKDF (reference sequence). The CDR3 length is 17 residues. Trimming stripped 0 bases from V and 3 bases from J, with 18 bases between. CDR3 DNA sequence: TGTGCCACCAGCAGAGATCGTCCGCAGGGGAGATACTACGAGCAGTACTTC. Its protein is CATSRDRPQGRYYEQYF.

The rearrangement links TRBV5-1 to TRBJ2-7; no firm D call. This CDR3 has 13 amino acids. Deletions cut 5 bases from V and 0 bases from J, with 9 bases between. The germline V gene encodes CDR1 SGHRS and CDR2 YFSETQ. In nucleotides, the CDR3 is TGCGCCAGCAGGCCCTTGACCTCCTACGAGCAGTACTTC. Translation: CASRPLTSYEQYF. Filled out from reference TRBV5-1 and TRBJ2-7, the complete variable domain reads KAGVTQTPRYLIKTRGQQVTLSCSPISGHRSVSWYQQTPGQGLQFLFEYFSETQRNKGNFPGRFSGRQFSNSRSEMNVSTLELGDSALYLCASRPLTSYEQYFGPGTRLTVT.

The CDR3, as DNA: TGTGCCAGCAGCTTCGGACTAGCGGGAGGAACCGGGGAGCTGTTTTTT. This encodes CASSFGLAGGTGELFF. This chain connects TRBV7-6 to TRBJ2-2; 14 bases line up with TRBD2. The CDR3 loop spans 16 amino acids. In germline, CDR1 is SGHVS, CDR2 FNYEAQ. The ends lost 3 bases at V and 5 bases at J; junction bases unmatched: 2.

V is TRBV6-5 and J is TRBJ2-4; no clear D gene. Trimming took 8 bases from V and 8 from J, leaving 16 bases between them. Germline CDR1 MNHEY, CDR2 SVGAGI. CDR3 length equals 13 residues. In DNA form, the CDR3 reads TGTGCCAGCGGTCCTTTAAGTGGGGACATTCAGTACTTC. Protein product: CASGPLSGDIQYF.

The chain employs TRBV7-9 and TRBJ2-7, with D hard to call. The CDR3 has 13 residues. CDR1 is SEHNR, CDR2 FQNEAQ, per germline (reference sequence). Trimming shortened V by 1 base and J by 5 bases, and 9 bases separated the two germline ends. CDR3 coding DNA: TGTGCCAGCAGCTTAGATCTGGGGAACGAGCAGTACTTC. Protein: CASSLDLGNEQYF.

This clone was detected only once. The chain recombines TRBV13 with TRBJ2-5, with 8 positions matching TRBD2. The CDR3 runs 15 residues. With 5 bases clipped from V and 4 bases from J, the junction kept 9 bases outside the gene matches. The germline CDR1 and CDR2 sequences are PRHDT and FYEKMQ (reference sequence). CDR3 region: CASSLGGAGSETQYF. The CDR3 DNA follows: TGTGCCAGCAGCCTCGGGGGGGCCGGCTCAGAGACCCAGTACTTC.

The CDR3 here is CASSFAGAEQYF. The CDR3, as DNA: TGTGCCAGCAGTTTCGCAGGGGCCGAGCAGTACTTC. The rearrangement uses TRBV27 and TRBJ2-7; D is possibly TRBD1 (6 bases). The germline V and J ends were trimmed by 3 bases and 6 bases, with 9 bases remaining between them. The CDR3 has 12 residues. Germline V CDR1 and CDR2: MNHEY, SMNVEV (reference sequence).

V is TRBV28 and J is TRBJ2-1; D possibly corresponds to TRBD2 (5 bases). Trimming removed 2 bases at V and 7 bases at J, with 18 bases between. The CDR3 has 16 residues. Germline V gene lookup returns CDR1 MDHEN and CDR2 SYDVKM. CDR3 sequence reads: CASSLQGLRSGNEQFF. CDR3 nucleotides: TGTGCCAGCAGTTTACAAGGTCTAAGGTCGGGGAATGAGCAGTTCTTC.

The chain's CDR3 is CAISPSSTDTQYF. In DNA form, the CDR3 reads TGTGCCATCAGCCCCTCTAGCACAGATACGCAGTATTTT. This chain connects TRBV10-3 to TRBJ2-3; no clear D. Germline CDR1 reads ENHRY; CDR2 reads SYGVKD. This CDR3 comprises 13 residues. Trimming cost V 6 bases and J 0 bases, with 7 bases left between them.

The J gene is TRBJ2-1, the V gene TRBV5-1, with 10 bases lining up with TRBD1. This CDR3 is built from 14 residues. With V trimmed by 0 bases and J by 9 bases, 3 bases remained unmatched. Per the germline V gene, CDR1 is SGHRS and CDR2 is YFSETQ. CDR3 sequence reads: CASSLDGTGVEQFF. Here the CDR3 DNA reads TGCGCCAGCAGCTTGGACGGGACAGGGGTTGAGCAGTTCTTC.

CDR3 bases: TGTGCCAGTAGTCCTCGACAGGGCGCTGAAGCTTTCTTT. Its translation is CASSPRQGAEAFF. The V gene is TRBV19, the J gene TRBJ1-1; TRBD1 aligns across 7 bases. From germline, CDR1 is LNHDA and CDR2 SQIVND (reference sequence). The J segment lost 6 bases and the V segment lost 5 bases, leaving 6 bases of the junction unmatched. The CDR3 extends over 13 amino acids.